The rows below give T cell receptor beta chains drawn from one sample of a study of regulatory T cells in long-lasting Graves disease. TCRdb passed the multiplex PCR reads through MiXCR, listing each CDR3 protein once. The sample includes over 450,000 distinct CDR3 sequences, 20% to 25% of them seen just once. Sequences were derived from peripheral blood mononuclear cells (PBMCs), sampled when the disease was refractory, from a patient treated with antithyroid drugs. The source of these receptors is a female donor with Graves disease. CDR3s include the opening cysteine and the closing phenylalanine or tryptophan. Fields, in order: J gene, V gene, CDR3 length, CDR3 protein.

J: TRBJ1-6
V: TRBV27
length: 15
CDR3: CASRDSPETNSPLHF

J: TRBJ2-7
V: TRBV6-1
length: 11
CDR3: CASSGHYEQYF

J: TRBJ2-5
V: TRBV7-9
length: 17
CDR3: CASSSERVSPKSETQYF

J: TRBJ1-6
V: TRBV5-6
length: 15
CDR3: CASSLGAGLDSPLHF

J: TRBJ1-5
V: TRBV12-3/TRBV12-4
length: 16
CDR3: CASSLSGIPLDQPQHF

J: TRBJ2-2
V: TRBV12-3/TRBV12-4
length: 15
CDR3: CASNPSRADTGELFF

J: TRBJ2-2
V: TRBV7-9
length: 13
CDR3: CASSFAGTGELFF

J: TRBJ1-5
V: TRBV28
length: 14
CDR3: CASIPQASNQPQHF

J: TRBJ2-5
V: TRBV12-3/TRBV12-4
length: 13
CDR3: CASSTGVQETQYF

J: TRBJ1-1
V: TRBV20-1
length: 14
CDR3: CSARNGPEVSEAFF

J: TRBJ1-2
V: TRBV2
length: 12
CDR3: CASSEDSVGYTF

J: TRBJ1-3
V: TRBV3-1
length: 13
CDR3: CASSQSSEGTIYF

J: TRBJ1-2
V: TRBV7-2
length: 15
CDR3: CASSPSPTGGYSYTF

J: TRBJ2-4
V: TRBV29-1
length: 14
CDR3: CSVGTGALANIQYF

J: TRBJ1-5
V: TRBV28
length: 12
CDR3: CASTGDSQPQHF

J: TRBJ1-2
V: TRBV5-6
length: 14
CDR3: CASSLRGRSYGYTF

J: TRBJ2-5
V: TRBV5-1
length: 14
CDR3: CASSFNRDRETQYF